This TCR beta chain was captured by sequencing in a study of blood T cell repertoires in COVID-19. Some clones are missing from TCRdb's copy, which holds only in-frame ones; the method was immunoSEQ multiplex PCR. The sample consists of more than 200,000 clones, 70% to 90% of them appearing once. This clonotype was sampled from a woman in her 40s with acute COVID-19. Sequences were obtained from PBMCs or T cells enriched from blood (not recorded which).

CDR3 sequence reads: CASRGTARSGNTIYF. The CDR3 DNA sequence: TGTGCCAGCCGGGGGACAGCGCGCTCTGGAAACACCATATATTTT. The chain employs TRBV2 and TRBJ1-3; 7 nucleotides line up with TRBD1. The ends lost 8 bases at V and 0 bases at J; junction bases unmatched: 7. The V gene's germline CDR1 is SNHLY and CDR2 FYNNEI. The CDR3 is made up of 15 amino acids.